This T cell receptor beta chain was observed in a study of human T cells and chemical hapten exposure. Study as a whole: Patients additionally received therapeutic doses of diphenylcyclopropenone on the scalp once a week, and this continued throughout the approximately 23-week study.

Time point denoted: pre-sensitization, week 0. Specified treatment: therapeutic diphenylcyclopropenone sensitization with weekly scalp DPC. MiXCR was run by TCRdb on the RACE reads, yielding one entry per CDR3 protein. The table records 350,000 to 400,000 distinct CDR3 sequences, roughly 4.6% of them present only once. CDR1 and CDR2 (germline): LGHNT, FRNRAP. With 5 bases removed from V and 0 bases from J, the gap between germline ends came to 9 bases. There are 14 residues in the CDR3. This clonotype was recorded many times. The sequencing here drew on whole blood, taken in connection with sensitization to the hapten diphenylcyclopropenone (DPC). The rearrangement uses TRBV12-5 and TRBJ2-3; the D is unclear. The sequence derives from a woman between 45 and 65 years old with alopecia areata. Some clones in this sample may be carry-over from other donors' samples. The CDR3 nucleotides read TGTGCTAGTGGTAGTCTAGTTAGCACAGATACGCAGTATTTT. Translated: CASGSLVSTDTQYF.